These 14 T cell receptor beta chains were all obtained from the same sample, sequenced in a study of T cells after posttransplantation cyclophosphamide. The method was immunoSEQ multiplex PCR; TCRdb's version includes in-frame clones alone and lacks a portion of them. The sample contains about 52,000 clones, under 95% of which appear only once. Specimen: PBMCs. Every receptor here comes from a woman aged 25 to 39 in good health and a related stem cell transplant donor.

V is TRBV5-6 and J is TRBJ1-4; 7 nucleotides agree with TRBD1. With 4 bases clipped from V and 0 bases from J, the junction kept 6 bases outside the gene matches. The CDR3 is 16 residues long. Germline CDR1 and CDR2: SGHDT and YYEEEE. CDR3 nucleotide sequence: TGTGCCAGCAGCGAAGGACAGGCGTCAACTAATGAAAAACTGTTTTTT. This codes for CASSEGQASTNEKLFF.

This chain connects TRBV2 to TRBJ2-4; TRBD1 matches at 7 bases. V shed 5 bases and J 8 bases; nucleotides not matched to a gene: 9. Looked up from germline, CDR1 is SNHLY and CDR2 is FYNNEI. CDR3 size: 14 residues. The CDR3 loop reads CASSTRQGRHIQYF. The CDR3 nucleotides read TGTGCCAGCAGTACTAGACAGGGTAGGCACATTCAGTACTTC.

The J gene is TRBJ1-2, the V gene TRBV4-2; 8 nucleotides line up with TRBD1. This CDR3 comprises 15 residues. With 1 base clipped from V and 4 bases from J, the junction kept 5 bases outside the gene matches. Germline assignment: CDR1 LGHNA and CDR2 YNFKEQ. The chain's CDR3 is CASSQATGEGYGYTF. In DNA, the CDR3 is TGTGCCAGCAGCCAAGCGACAGGGGAGGGCTATGGCTACACCTTC.

CDR3 residues: CASSQDLGASTDTQYF. DNA of the CDR3: TGCGCCAGCAGCCAAGACCTTGGGGCTAGCACAGATACGCAGTATTTT. The rearrangement joins TRBV4-3 to TRBJ2-3, with D tentatively TRBD1 (5 bases). Trimming cost V 0 bases and J 0 bases, with 10 bases left between them. Germline V gene sequence: CDR1 LGHNA, CDR2 YSLEER. CDR3 length equals 16 residues.

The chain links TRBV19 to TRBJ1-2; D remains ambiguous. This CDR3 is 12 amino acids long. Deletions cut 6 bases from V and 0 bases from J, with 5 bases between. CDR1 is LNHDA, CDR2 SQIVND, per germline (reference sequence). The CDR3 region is CASSAANYGYTF. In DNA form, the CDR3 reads TGTGCCAGTAGCGCAGCTAACTATGGCTACACCTTC.

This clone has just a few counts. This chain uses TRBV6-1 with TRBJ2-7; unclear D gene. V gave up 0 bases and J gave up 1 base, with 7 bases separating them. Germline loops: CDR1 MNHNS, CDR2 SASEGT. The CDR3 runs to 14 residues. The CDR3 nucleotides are TGTGCCAGCAGTGAAGCGGGCGAATCCTACGAGCAGTACTTC. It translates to CASSEAGESYEQYF.

The CDR3 bases are TGTGCCAGCAGCGACGGACAGGGGGCAGGGGAGACCCAGTACTTC. Its protein is CASSDGQGAGETQYF. This chain connects TRBV7-2 to TRBJ2-5; TRBD1 matches 11 bases. Germline CDR1 and CDR2: SGHTA and FQGNSA. V gave up 5 bases and J gave up 5 bases; unmatched junction bases: 7. This CDR3 has 15 amino acids.

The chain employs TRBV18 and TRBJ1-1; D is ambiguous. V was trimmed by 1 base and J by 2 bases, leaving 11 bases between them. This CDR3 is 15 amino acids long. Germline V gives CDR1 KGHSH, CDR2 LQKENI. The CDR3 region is CASSPLAPKNTEAFF. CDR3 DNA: TGTGCCAGCTCACCACTGGCACCAAAAAACACTGAAGCTTTCTTT.

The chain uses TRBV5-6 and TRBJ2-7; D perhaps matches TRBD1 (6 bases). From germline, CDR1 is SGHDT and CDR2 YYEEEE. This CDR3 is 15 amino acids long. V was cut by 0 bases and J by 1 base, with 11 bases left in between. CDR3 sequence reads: CASSLDPTGSYEQYF. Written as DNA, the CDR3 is TGTGCCAGCAGCTTGGACCCGACAGGTTCCTACGAGCAGTACTTC.

The CDR3: CASSRLSTGESYEQYF. CDR3 nucleotides: TGTGCCAGCAGCCGTCTTTCCACAGGGGAATCCTACGAGCAGTACTTC. The chain is built from TRBV7-9 and TRBJ2-7; 7 nucleotides match TRBD1. The CDR3 is 16 amino acids. Germline V gene sequence: CDR1 SEHNR, CDR2 FQNEAQ (reference sequence). V lost 5 bases to trimming and J lost 1 base; unmatched junction nucleotides: 11.

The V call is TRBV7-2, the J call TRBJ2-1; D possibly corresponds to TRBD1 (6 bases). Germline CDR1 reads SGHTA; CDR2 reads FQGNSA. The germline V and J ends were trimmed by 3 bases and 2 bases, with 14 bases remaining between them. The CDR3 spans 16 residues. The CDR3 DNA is TGTGCCAGCAGCTTTTGGGGGCTACTGACCTACAATGAGCAGTTCTTC. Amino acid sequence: CASSFWGLLTYNEQFF.

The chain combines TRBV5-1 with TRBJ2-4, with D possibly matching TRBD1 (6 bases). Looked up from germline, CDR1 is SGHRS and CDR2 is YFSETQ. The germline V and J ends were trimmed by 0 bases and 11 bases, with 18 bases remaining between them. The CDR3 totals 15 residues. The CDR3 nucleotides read TGCGCCAGCAGCTTGGGGGGATCCGGGACACAGCTTCAGTACTTC. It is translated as CASSLGGSGTQLQYF.

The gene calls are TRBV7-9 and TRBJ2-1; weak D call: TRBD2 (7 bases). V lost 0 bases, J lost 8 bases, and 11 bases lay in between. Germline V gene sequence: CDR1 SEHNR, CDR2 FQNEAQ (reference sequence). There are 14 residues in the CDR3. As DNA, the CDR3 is TGTGCCAGCAGCTTAGCGGGGGGGCCATATGAGCAGTTCTTC. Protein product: CASSLAGGPYEQFF.

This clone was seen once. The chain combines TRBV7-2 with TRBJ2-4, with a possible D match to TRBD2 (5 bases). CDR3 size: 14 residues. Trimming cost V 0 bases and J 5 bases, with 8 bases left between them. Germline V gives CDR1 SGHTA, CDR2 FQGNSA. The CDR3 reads CASSLAVGENIQYF. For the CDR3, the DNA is TGTGCCAGCAGCTTAGCCGTGGGAGAAAACATTCAGTACTTC.